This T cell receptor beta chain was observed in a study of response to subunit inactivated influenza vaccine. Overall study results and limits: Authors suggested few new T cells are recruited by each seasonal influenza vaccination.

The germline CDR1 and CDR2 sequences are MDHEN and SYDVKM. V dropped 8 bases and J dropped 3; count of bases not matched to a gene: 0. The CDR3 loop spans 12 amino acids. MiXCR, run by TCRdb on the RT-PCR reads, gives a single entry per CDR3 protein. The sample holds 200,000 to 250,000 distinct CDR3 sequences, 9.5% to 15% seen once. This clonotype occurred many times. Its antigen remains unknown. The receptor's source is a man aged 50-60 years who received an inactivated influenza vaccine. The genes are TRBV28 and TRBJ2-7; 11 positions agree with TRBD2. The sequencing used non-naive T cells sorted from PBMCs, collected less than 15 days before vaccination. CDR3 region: CASGTSGYEQYF. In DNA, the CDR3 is TGTGCCAGCGGGACTAGCGGCTACGAGCAGTACTTC.